This T cell receptor (beta chain) was sequenced for a study of Graves' ophthalmopathy and Graves' hyperthyroidism. The CDR3 loop spans 16 amino acids. Germline V CDR1 and CDR2: MNHNS, SASEGT. Trimming took 1 base from V and 2 from J, leaving 12 bases between them. A follow-up of 18 months without ophthalmopathy meant that hyperthyroidism was stable. Overall study results and limits: Using a 13-signature model, the authors split ophthalmopathy from stable hyperthyroidism, with roughly 90% sensitivity and around 84% specificity.

This clonotype was seen repeatedly, ten times or more. Its antigen is unidentified. Amplifying from RNA transcripts, the study obtained TCR beta CDR3 regions. Scientists carried out first-round RT-PCR using HTBI primers and then a second-round multiplex PCR. MiXCR, run by TCRdb on the multiplex PCR reads, gives a single entry per CDR3 protein. The repertoire consists of 350,000 to 450,000 distinct CDR3 sequences, with approximately 21% occurring once and the leading ten covering roughly 3%. The sequence derives from a woman younger than 35 with stable Graves' hyperthyroidism. J is TRBJ2-4 and V is TRBV6-1; D unclear. The sequenced sample consisted of peripheral blood. CDR3 nucleotides: TGTGCCAGCAGTGAAGGTCTGGGCGCAACCAAAAACATTCAGTACTTC. Protein: CASSEGLGATKNIQYF.